Listed here is a single T cell receptor (beta chain). Clones were read by immunoSEQ multiplex PCR, and TCRdb kept only the in-frame ones, dropping some. The sample gives more than 400,000 clones, around 87% of which show up once; 0.7% is in the top ten. Participants spanned ages roughly 18 to 90 years and resided in roughly 22 US areas. Cohorts were assigned according to the clinical history that participants reported. These data are taken from a study of blood T cell repertoires in COVID-19. Study-level information: Samples representing acute and convalescent COVID-19 were sourced from the United States, Italy and Spain.

CDR3 length: 15 amino acids. Trimming left V 6 bases short and J 4 bases short, with 21 bases between. Germline CDR1 and CDR2: SQVTM and ANQGSEA. The V and J genes are TRBV29-1 and TRBJ1-1; TRBD1 might be the D (6 bases). The TCR comes from a woman under 30 who had recovered from COVID-19. Sequencing input: PBMCs or T cells enriched from blood (not recorded which). CDR3 region: CSVQGEAQGSTEAFF. CDR3 DNA sequence: TGCAGCGTCCAAGGCGAGGCCCAGGGGAGCACTGAAGCTTTCTTT.